These 28 T cell receptor beta chains were all obtained from the same sample, sequenced in a study of cytomegalovirus exposure and HLA in healthy donors. 60 Vbeta and 13 Jbeta primers were used in PCR. The method was immunoSEQ multiplex PCR; TCRdb's version includes in-frame clones alone and lacks a portion of them. The sample shows 90,000 or so clones, around 73% of them seen only once. The sequencing input was PBMCs. The receptors derive from a woman between 35 and 50 years old in good health and CMV-seronegative.

The V gene is TRBV7-9, the J gene TRBJ2-3, with a tentative D call TRBD2 (6 bases). The germline V and J ends were trimmed by 5 bases and 2 bases, with 11 bases remaining between them. CDR3 length equals 14 residues. Germline values: CDR1 SEHNR, CDR2 FQNEAQ (reference sequence). CDR3 loop: CASSPREYTDTQYF. The CDR3 nucleotides read TGTGCCAGCAGCCCACGGGAGTACACAGATACGCAGTATTTT.

V is TRBV4-1 and J is TRBJ1-5; D not certain. The CDR3 sequence is 14 residues long. Looked up from germline, CDR1 is MGHRA and CDR2 is YSYEKL. V gave up 0 bases and J gave up 5 bases, with 8 bases separating them. The CDR3 nucleotides read TGCGCCAGCAGCCAAGACTCGGGAGATCAGCCCCAGCATTTT. Its protein product is CASSQDSGDQPQHF.

The chain has TRBV18 and TRBJ1-1; unclear D gene. From germline, CDR1 is KGHSH and CDR2 LQKENI. V dropped 3 bases and J dropped 0 bases, with 8 bases sitting between them. The CDR3 runs 14 residues. CDR3 residues: CASSPSRLNTEAFF. Written as DNA, the CDR3 is TGTGCCAGCTCACCGTCCAGATTGAACACTGAAGCTTTCTTT.

The V call is TRBV27, the J call TRBJ2-5; 9 bases line up with TRBD2. Per the germline V gene, CDR1 is MNHEY and CDR2 is SMNVEV (reference sequence). This CDR3 is built from 15 residues. J was trimmed by 7 bases and V by 6 bases; bases with no gene match: 12. CDR3 bases: TGTGCCAGCAGGCTGGCGGGAGGGGGATTTGGGACCCAGTACTTC. It specifies CASRLAGGGFGTQYF.

The chain uses TRBV2 and TRBJ2-1; perhaps TRBD2 as D (6 bases). CDR3 size: 13 residues. V shed 6 bases and J shed 10 bases, with 16 bases lying between them. The germline CDR1 and CDR2 sequences are SNHLY and FYNNEI. As DNA, the CDR3 is TGTGCCAGCAGAGGGAGGCGGGAAGCAGAGCAGTTCTTC. It encodes CASRGRREAEQFF. Using reference TRBV2 and TRBJ2-1 for the parts outside the CDR3, the full variable domain is EPEVTQTPSHQVTQMGQEVILRCVPISNHLYFYWYRQILGQKVEFLVSFYNNEISEKSEIFDDQFSVERPDGSNFTLKIRSTKLEDSAMYFCASRGRREAEQFFGPGTRLTVL.

V gene TRBV15 combines with J gene TRBJ2-1, with a weak D call TRBD2 (6 bases). Germline V lookup: CDR1 LNHNV, CDR2 YYDKDF (reference sequence). CDR3 length equals 14 residues. V was clipped by 8 bases and J by 3 bases, with 14 bases between them. The chain's CDR3 is CATGGNRVYNEQFF. In DNA, the CDR3 is TGTGCCACCGGCGGGAATCGGGTCTACAATGAGCAGTTCTTC. Complete variable domain (other parts from reference TRBV15 and TRBJ2-1): DAMVIQNPRYQVTQFGKPVTLSCSQTLNHNVMYWYQQKSSQAPKLLFHYYDKDFNNEADTPDNFQSRRPNTSFCFLDIRSPGLGDTAMYLCATGGNRVYNEQFFGPGTRLTVL.

The chain combines TRBV11-2 with TRBJ2-1; 7 bases map to TRBD1. The CDR3 contains 14 residues. The J segment lost 3 bases and the V segment lost 5 bases, leaving 4 bases of the junction unmatched. Germline values: CDR1 SGHAT, CDR2 FQNNGV. The CDR3, as DNA: TGTGCCAGCAGCCGGGACAGCGACTACAATGAGCAGTTCTTC. Translating gives CASSRDSDYNEQFF.

CDR3 residues: CASSSAGELFF. CDR3 sequence (DNA): TGTGCCAGCAGCTCAGCCGGGGAGCTGTTTTTT. The genes are TRBV11-2 and TRBJ2-2; D not resolved. The length of the CDR3 is 11 residues. V lost 4 bases, J lost 6 bases, and 3 bases lay in between. From germline, CDR1 is SGHAT and CDR2 FQNNGV.

The chain carries TRBV7-3 and TRBJ2-1; no firm D call. The germline V and J ends were trimmed by 1 base and 3 bases, with 13 bases remaining between them. This CDR3 comprises 16 residues. Germline lookup yields CDR1 SGHTA and CDR2 FQGTGA. The CDR3 spells CASSLSPVMNYNEQFF. DNA for the CDR3: TGTGCCAGCAGCTTAAGTCCAGTAATGAACTACAATGAGCAGTTCTTC.

The chain recombines TRBV6-5 with TRBJ2-4; 7 bases line up with TRBD1. Trimming at V came to 6 bases and at J to 6 bases, leaving 5 bases not matched to a gene. Germline lookup yields CDR1 MNHEY and CDR2 SVGAGI. The CDR3 sequence is 13 residues long. The CDR3 bases are TGTGCCAGCAGCTCAGGGACAGCAAACATTCAGTACTTC. This encodes CASSSGTANIQYF.

The chain couples TRBV18 to TRBJ1-1; D is undetermined. Germline CDR1 and CDR2: KGHSH and LQKENI. Trimming left V 3 bases short and J 6 bases short, with 11 bases between. This CDR3 has 13 amino acids. In nucleotides, the CDR3 is TGTGCCAGCTCACCGTTCTTGGAGGCTGAAGCTTTCTTT. This encodes CASSPFLEAEAFF.

The chain joins TRBV6-1 to TRBJ2-1; the match to TRBD2 covers 11 bases. CDR1 and CDR2 from the germline V gene are MNHNS and SASEGT. The CDR3 runs 15 residues. After removal of 6 bases from V and 2 bases from J, the junction contained 3 bases not matched to a gene. In DNA, the CDR3 is TGTGCCAGCAGGCTACTAGCGGGGGCCTACAATGAGCAGTTCTTC. Protein sequence: CASRLLAGAYNEQFF.

The chain combines TRBV27 with TRBJ1-2, with D possibly being TRBD1 (5 bases). V lost 5 bases to trimming and J lost 7 bases, with 17 bases between them. The CDR3 consists of 14 residues. CDR1 MNHEY and CDR2 SMNVEV come from the germline V gene (reference sequence). This CDR3 reads CASSAPGFVRGYTF. CDR3 DNA: TGTGCCAGCAGTGCCCCAGGGTTTGTTCGTGGCTACACCTTC.

V usage is TRBV28 and J usage is TRBJ2-7, with D unresolved. With 5 bases removed from V and 7 bases from J, the gap between germline ends came to 9 bases. Germline V lookup: CDR1 MDHEN, CDR2 SYDVKM. CDR3 size: 11 residues. The CDR3 nucleotides are TGTGCCAGCAGTCTACAGAGAGAGCAGTACTTC. It codes for CASSLQREQYF.

This chain joins TRBV5-5 and TRBJ2-1; 10 bases line up with TRBD1. This CDR3 is built from 15 residues. The junction had 9 bases not matched to a gene; V was cut back by 4 bases and J by 8 bases. Germline V gene data show CDR1 as SGHKS and CDR2 as YYEKEE (reference sequence). DNA of the CDR3: TGTGCCAGCAGCCCGGGACAGGGGTCTAACTATGAGCAGTTCTTC. It encodes CASSPGQGSNYEQFF. Supplemented by reference TRBV5-5 and TRBJ2-1, the full variable domain reads DAGVTQSPTHLIKTRGQQVTLRCSPISGHKSVSWYQQVLGQGPQFIFQYYEKEERGRGNFPDRFSARQFPNYSSELNVNALLLGDSALYLCASSPGQGSNYEQFFGPGTRLTVL.

This chain joins TRBV30 and TRBJ2-1; 9 nucleotides agree with TRBD2. The CDR3 is 11 amino acids. V was pared by 7 bases and J by 9 bases, with 4 bases of the junction left unmatched. Germline CDR1 is GTSNPN and CDR2 is SVGIG (reference sequence). The CDR3 coding sequence is TGTGCCTCCATAGCGGGAGCTGAGCAGTTCTTC. Translation: CASIAGAEQFF.

The chain couples TRBV27 to TRBJ2-5; D is undetermined. The germline gives CDR1 MNHEY, CDR2 SMNVEV (reference sequence). The CDR3 consists of 13 residues. Trimming pared 2 bases from V and 6 bases from J, leaving 10 bases between. In nucleotides, the CDR3 is TGTGCCAGCAGTTTAAACAGCTTCAAGACCCAGTACTTC. Its protein product is CASSLNSFKTQYF.

The rearrangement uses TRBV11-2 and TRBJ2-1; 7 bases match TRBD2. CDR1 is SGHAT, CDR2 FQNNGV, per germline. Trimming removed 3 bases from V and 0 bases from J; junction bases left unmatched: 5. This CDR3 comprises 16 residues. CDR3 region: CASSFGGEGSYNEQFF. DNA for the CDR3: TGTGCCAGCAGCTTTGGGGGGGAGGGCTCCTACAATGAGCAGTTCTTC.

The chain uses TRBV11-2 and TRBJ2-2, with TRBD1 as a possible D gene (6 bases). The CDR3 has 14 residues. The V gene's germline CDR1 is SGHAT and CDR2 FQNNGV. V was clipped by 4 bases and J by 6 bases, with 12 bases between them. CDR3 amino acids: CASSWQGKAGELFF. The CDR3 DNA sequence: TGTGCCAGCAGCTGGCAGGGGAAAGCCGGGGAGCTGTTTTTT.

This clone occurred once. Relative to the germline gene, one junction end is altered; a read error may explain this. The rearrangement links TRBV28 to TRBJ1-5; D may be TRBD1 (6 bases). This CDR3 comprises 11 residues. From germline, CDR1 is MDHEN and CDR2 SYDVKM. CDR3 amino acids: CASTLGGNQHF. CDR3 coding DNA: TGTGCCAGCACTTTAGGGGGGAACCAGCATTTT.

This chain connects TRBV28 to TRBJ1-5; 8 nucleotides match TRBD1. Unmatched junction bases numbered 10, after V lost 3 bases and J lost 6 bases. The CDR3 has 16 amino acids. CDR1 is MDHEN and CDR2 is SYDVKM in the germline V gene. The CDR3 nucleotides read TGTGCCAGCAGTTTGGGGCGGACAGGGTTAGGTCAGCCCCAGCATTTT. Protein: CASSLGRTGLGQPQHF.

A single count supports this clone. V gene TRBV6-1 combines with J gene TRBJ2-5; a possible D gene is TRBD1 (5 bases). The length of the CDR3 is 13 residues. Germline V CDR1 and CDR2: MNHNS, SASEGT. V lost 8 bases and J 2 bases, leaving 12 bases between the germline ends. CDR3 bases: TGTGCCAGCCGAAGGGGCCCTCAAGAGACCCAGTACTTC. Its protein is CASRRGPQETQYF.

The chain recombines TRBV9 with TRBJ2-3; a weak D match, TRBD2 (5 bases). The CDR3 is 13 residues long. V was shortened by 0 bases and J by 6 bases, with 8 bases between the two germline ends. The V gene's germline CDR1 is SGDLS and CDR2 YYNGEE. This CDR3 reads CASSVERADTQYF. The DNA of the CDR3 is TGTGCCAGCAGCGTAGAGAGGGCGGATACGCAGTATTTT.

V and J are TRBV6-5 and TRBJ2-6; D remains ambiguous. V dropped 2 bases and J dropped 3 bases, with 11 bases sitting between them. This CDR3 contains 16 residues. Per the germline V gene, CDR1 is MNHEY and CDR2 is SVGAGI. CDR3 in amino acids: CASSYQVTSGANVLTF. The CDR3 DNA sequence: TGTGCCAGCAGTTACCAAGTAACAAGTGGGGCCAACGTCCTGACTTTC.

The chain uses TRBV7-2 and TRBJ2-2; TRBD2 is a possible D gene (6 bases). The CDR3 totals 15 residues. Per the germline V gene, CDR1 is SGHTA and CDR2 is FQGNSA. The V gene lost 3 bases and the J gene lost 1 base, with 9 bases spanning the gap. CDR3 bases: TGTGCCAGCAGCTTCCGGGGGAGGAACACCGGGGAGCTGTTTTTT. Encoded protein: CASSFRGRNTGELFF.

J is TRBJ2-5 and V is TRBV11-3; D is perhaps TRBD1 (6 bases). Looked up from germline, CDR1 is SGHNT and CDR2 is YENEEA. The ends were cut back, 0 bases at V and 5 bases at J, with 19 bases in the middle. The CDR3 contains 17 residues. The CDR3 bases are TGTGCCAGCAGCTTAGACGGACAGTCCTTTGGATGGGAGACCCAGTACTTC. Translated: CASSLDGQSFGWETQYF.

The chain employs TRBV15 and TRBJ1-2; D unclear. The CDR3 consists of 15 residues. Trimming pared 4 bases from V and 6 bases from J, leaving 18 bases between. Germline V CDR1 and CDR2: LNHNV, YYDKDF (reference sequence). The CDR3 is CATSKRRDRDNGYTF. The CDR3 DNA reads TGTGCCACCAGCAAAAGGAGGGATCGAGATAATGGCTACACCTTC.

The chain combines TRBV7-2 with TRBJ2-1, with 9 bases aligning to TRBD1. Germline V lookup: CDR1 SGHTA, CDR2 FQGNSA. V was pared by 2 bases and J by 8 bases, with 7 bases of the junction left unmatched. This CDR3 contains 15 residues. The CDR3 bases are TGTGCCAGCAGCTTATCCGGGACAGGGTCTCATGAGCAGTTCTTC. Translating gives CASSLSGTGSHEQFF.